The next 6 T cell receptor beta chains were all read from a single sample in a study of blood T cell repertoires in COVID-19. Assay used: immunoSEQ multiplex PCR; TCRdb lists only in-frame clones, some missing. The sample carries about 290,000 clones, roughly nine tenths recorded once. Sequences were obtained from peripheral blood. These receptor sequences come from a woman younger than 45 with COVID-19, enrolled during active disease.

The chain is built from TRBV12-3 or TRBV12-4 and TRBJ2-2, with D possibly being TRBD2 (5 bases). The CDR3 contains 13 residues. V gave up 6 bases and J gave up 2 bases, with 7 bases separating them. CDR3 amino acids: CASREDNTGELFF. CDR3 sequence (DNA): TGTGCCAGCAGGGAGGATAACACCGGGGAGCTGTTTTTT.

This chain uses TRBV2 with TRBJ1-2; D gene unclear. Germline V lookup: CDR1 SNHLY, CDR2 FYNNEI. V lost 7 bases to trimming and J lost 0 bases, with 3 bases between them. This CDR3 comprises 11 residues. The CDR3 DNA sequence: TGTGCCAGCACGTCTAACTATGGCTACACCTTC. As protein: CASTSNYGYTF.

This clone was seen once. The chain is built from TRBV2 and TRBJ1-5, with TRBD1 as a possible D gene (6 bases). CDR1 SNHLY and CDR2 FYNNEI come from the germline V gene. The CDR3 is 14 amino acids. Between the trimmed V and J ends, which lost 7 bases and 0 bases, there was a span of 10 bases. DNA for the CDR3: TGTGCCAGCAAAGAGGGGGATAGCAATCAGCCCCAGCATTTT. This translates into CASKEGDSNQPQHF. The full variable domain, completed using reference TRBV2 and TRBJ1-5, is EPEVTQTPSHQVTQMGQEVILRCVPISNHLYFYWYRQILGQKVEFLVSFYNNEISEKSEIFDDQFSVERPDGSNFTLKIRSTKLEDSAMYFCASKEGDSNQPQHFGDGTRLSIL.

The count of this clone is one. The rearrangement links TRBV7-8 to TRBJ1-2; possible D gene TRBD1, 6 bases. CDR3 length: 13 residues. The V end was cut by 1 base, the J end by 4 bases, with 7 bases between. CDR1 and CDR2 (germline): SGHVS, FQNEAQ. This CDR3 reads CASSLGGGYGYTF. For the CDR3, the DNA is TGTGCCAGCAGCTTAGGAGGGGGCTATGGCTACACCTTC.

The CDR3 region has the DNA TGTGCCAGCGACCCTAGGGGGGGGGCGGTCGGGGAGCTGTTTTTT. Its translation: CASDPRGGAVGELFF. This rearrangement joins TRBV21-1 to TRBJ2-2; TRBD2 was called by the table and not checked on the DNA. TRBV21-1 is a pseudogene locus. This CDR3 has 15 amino acids.

This clone was counted a few times. V gene TRBV14 combines with J gene TRBJ1-6; 8 bases are a match to TRBD1. Germline assignment: CDR1 SGHDN and CDR2 FVKESK. Unmatched junction bases numbered 2, after V lost 5 bases and J lost 5 bases. CDR3 size: 14 residues. The CDR3 protein is CASSRTGNNSPLHF. CDR3 DNA sequence: TGTGCCAGCAGCAGGACAGGGAATAATTCACCCCTCCACTTT.